The 8 T cell receptor beta chains below come from one sample, sequenced in a study of T cell responses to AZD1222 COVID-19 vaccine. TCRdb's copy holds only in-frame clones and misses some; the assay was immunoSEQ multiplex PCR. The sample includes roughly 140,000 clones, more than 70% of them seen just once. This specimen consisted of peripheral blood, obtained on day 0 of AZD1222 vaccination. Source of these receptors: an adult in good health.

The V call is TRBV28, the J call TRBJ1-2, with D hard to call. The CDR3 runs 12 residues. Germline CDR1 MDHEN, CDR2 SYDVKM. The germline V and J ends were trimmed by 8 bases and 6 bases, with 13 bases remaining between them. The CDR3 bases are TGTGCCAGCCAGTTGAGGAAGGATGGCTACACCTTC. Its protein product is CASQLRKDGYTF.

V gene TRBV19 combines with J gene TRBJ2-2, with a weak D call TRBD2 (5 bases). CDR3 length: 14 residues. CDR1 and CDR2 (germline): LNHDA, SQIVND (reference sequence). The V gene lost 6 bases and the J gene lost 0 bases, with 8 bases spanning the gap. The CDR3 sequence is CASRDFSNTGELFF. The CDR3 nucleotides read TGTGCCAGTAGGGACTTCTCGAACACCGGGGAGCTGTTTTTT.

CDR3 protein: CAWSGGGGSYEQYF. CDR3 bases: TGTGCCTGGAGTGGTGGGGGCGGAAGCTACGAGCAGTACTTC. The chain employs TRBV30 and TRBJ2-7; TRBD1 is a possible D gene (6 bases). The germline V gene encodes CDR1 GTSNPN and CDR2 SVGIG (reference sequence). The CDR3 totals 14 residues. Trimming shortened V by 1 base and J by 3 bases, and 13 bases separated the two germline ends.

The chain recombines TRBV29-1 with TRBJ1-4; no clear D gene. The CDR3 has 12 residues. Germline V gives CDR1 SQVTM, CDR2 ANQGSEA. V lost 4 bases, J lost 3 bases, and 6 bases lay in between. The CDR3 sequence: CSVGGSNEKLFF. The CDR3 DNA follows: TGCAGCGTTGGAGGATCTAATGAAAAACTGTTTTTT.

The chain uses TRBV7-2 and TRBJ2-2; a possible D gene is TRBD2 (6 bases). This CDR3 has 15 residues. Germline CDR1 SGHTA, CDR2 FQGNSA. Trimming took 3 bases from V and 1 from J, leaving 9 bases between them. The CDR3 loop is CASSFGSGNTGELFF. The CDR3 region has the DNA TGTGCCAGCAGCTTCGGTAGCGGGAACACCGGGGAGCTGTTTTTT.

The V call is TRBV11-3, the J call TRBJ2-1; a possible D gene is TRBD2 (7 bases). This CDR3 region has 15 residues. The V end lost 5 bases, the J end lost 9 bases, and 20 bases lay between the germline ends. CDR1 and CDR2 from the germline V gene are SGHNT and YENEEA. CDR3 in DNA: TGTGCCAGCAGCGGGATGAATCGGGGGGCCCGTGAGCAGTTCTTC. It codes for CASSGMNRGAREQFF.

This clone was counted only a few times. The gene calls are TRBV7-2 and TRBJ2-1, with D unclear. V was shortened by 1 base and J by 7 bases, with 11 bases between the two germline ends. The CDR3 loop spans 14 amino acids. Germline V gene data show CDR1 as SGHTA and CDR2 as FQGNSA. The CDR3 protein is CASSLEFSINEQFF. The CDR3 nucleotides are TGTGCCAGCAGCTTAGAATTTTCCATAAATGAGCAGTTCTTC.

The rearrangement links TRBV23-1 to TRBJ2-5, with 8 bases identical to TRBD2. TRBV23-1 is an open reading frame whose function is uncertain. The CDR3 runs 17 residues. V was pared by 3 bases and J by 5 bases, with 14 bases of the junction left unmatched. The CDR3 is CASSQIPPAGGRETQYF. In nucleotides, the CDR3 is TGCGCCAGCAGTCAGATCCCCCCCGCGGGGGGCCGGGAGACCCAGTACTTC.